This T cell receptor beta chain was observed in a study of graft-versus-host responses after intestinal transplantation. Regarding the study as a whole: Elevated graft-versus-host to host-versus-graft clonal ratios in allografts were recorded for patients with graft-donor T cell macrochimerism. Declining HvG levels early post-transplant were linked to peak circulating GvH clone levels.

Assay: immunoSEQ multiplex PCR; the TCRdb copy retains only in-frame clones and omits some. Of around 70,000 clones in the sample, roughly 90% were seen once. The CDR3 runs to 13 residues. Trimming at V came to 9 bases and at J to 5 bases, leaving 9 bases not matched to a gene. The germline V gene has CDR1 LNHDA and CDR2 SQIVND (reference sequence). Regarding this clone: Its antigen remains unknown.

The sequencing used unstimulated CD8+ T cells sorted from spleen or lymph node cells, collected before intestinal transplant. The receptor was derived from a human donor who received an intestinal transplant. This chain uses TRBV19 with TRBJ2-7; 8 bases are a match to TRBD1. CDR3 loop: CASKGQGSHEQYF. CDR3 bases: TGTGCCAGCAAAGGACAGGGTTCCCACGAGCAGTACTTC. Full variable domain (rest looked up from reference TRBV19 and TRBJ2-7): DGGITQSPKYLFRKEGQNVTLSCEQNLNHDAMYWYRQDPGQGLRLIYYSQIVNDFQKGDIAEGYSVSREKKESFPLTVTSAQKNPTAFYLCASKGQGSHEQYFGPGTRLTVT.